Following are 31 T cell receptor beta chains from one sample sequenced in a study of shared clonotypes between healthy human individuals. Libraries were prepared by immunoSEQ multiplex PCR; TCRdb keeps only in-frame clonotypes and omits some of them. The sample has 450,000 to 500,000 clones, over 75% seen once; the top ten hold approximately 11%. Material for sequencing was PBMCs. Receptors were obtained from a woman between 40 and 55 years old in good health. Some clones in this sample may be carry-over from other donors' samples.

V and J are TRBV4-2 and TRBJ2-2; TRBD1 is a possible D gene (6 bases). Germline CDR1 and CDR2: LGHNA and YNFKEQ. CDR3 length equals 17 residues. With 3 bases removed from V and 3 bases from J, the gap between germline ends came to 17 bases. CDR3 in amino acids: CASSHPPRTADTGELFF. Here the CDR3 DNA reads TGTGCCAGCAGCCACCCCCCGAGGACAGCGGACACCGGGGAGCTGTTTTTT.

A word on this clone: A much larger clone sits a single nucleotide away, making a read error possible. The chain joins TRBV6-1 to TRBJ1-1; perhaps TRBD1 as D (6 bases). Germline CDR1 MNHNS, CDR2 SASEGT. The CDR3 extends over 14 amino acids. This CDR3 reads CASTEMRGSTEVFF. In DNA, the CDR3 is TGTGCCAGCACCGAGATGAGGGGGTCCACTGAAGTTTTCTTT.

The chain uses TRBV14 and TRBJ1-4; D possibly corresponds to TRBD1 (6 bases). Germline CDR1 reads SGHDN; CDR2 reads FVKESK. Between the trimmed V and J ends, which lost 4 bases and 3 bases, there was a span of 15 bases. There are 16 residues in the CDR3. The CDR3 sequence is CASSPNPGVANEKLFF. CDR3 in DNA: TGTGCCAGCAGCCCGAATCCAGGGGTGGCTAATGAAAAACTGTTTTTT.

The chain uses TRBV19 and TRBJ1-4; 9 bases align to TRBD1. Looked up from germline, CDR1 is LNHDA and CDR2 is SQIVND (reference sequence). The CDR3 is 15 amino acids. V was pared by 4 bases and J by 7 bases, with 7 bases of the junction left unmatched. The DNA of the CDR3 is TGTGCCAGTAGTACCCGGACAGGGGAAGTTGAAAAACTGTTTTTT. It codes for CASSTRTGEVEKLFF.

This clone was detected once. The CDR3 region is CASSPSVGSYEQYF. The CDR3 DNA is TGCGCCAGCAGCCCTTCGGTAGGCTCCTACGAGCAGTACTTC. The rearrangement uses TRBV5-1 and TRBJ2-7; no definite D call. The CDR3 covers 14 residues. V was trimmed by 4 bases and J by 0 bases, leaving 11 bases between them. CDR1 SGHRS and CDR2 YFSETQ come from the germline V gene.

The rearrangement joins TRBV6-5 to TRBJ1-2; D gene unclear. The V end lost 4 bases, the J end lost 7 bases, and 16 bases lay between the germline ends. CDR3 length: 14 residues. Germline V lookup: CDR1 MNHEY, CDR2 SVGAGI. For the CDR3, the DNA is TGTGCCAGCAGTTCACCGGGGAGTCGCAGTGGCTACACCTTC. It is translated as CASSSPGSRSGYTF.

This clone was picked up one time. The chain recombines TRBV6-1 with TRBJ1-1; D remains unclear. Deletions cut 0 bases from V and 0 bases from J, with 8 bases between. Germline CDR1 is MNHNS and CDR2 is SASEGT. There are 15 residues in the CDR3. Here the CDR3 reads CASSEARAVNTEAFF. CDR3 sequence (DNA): TGTGCCAGCAGTGAAGCGAGGGCAGTGAACACTGAAGCTTTCTTT.

This clone has just a few counts. The chain joins TRBV5-3 to TRBJ2-1, with TRBD2 identical over 8 bases. TRBV5-3 is an ORF for which the function is uncertain. V lost 7 bases to trimming and J lost 5 bases; unmatched junction nucleotides: 8. This CDR3 region has 14 residues. The CDR3, as DNA: TGTGCCAGAGTCGAGCGGGAGTTAAACAATGAGCAGTTCTTC. Amino acid sequence: CARVERELNNEQFF.

The CDR3 sequence: CASRGPGGRAEAFF. The CDR3 coding sequence is TGTGCCAGCAGGGGCCCCGGGGGGCGCGCTGAAGCTTTCTTT. This chain links TRBV27 with TRBJ1-1; maybe TRBD1 (6 bases). Trimming stripped 6 bases from V and 6 bases from J, with 17 bases between. The CDR3 loop spans 14 amino acids. The germline V gene encodes CDR1 MNHEY and CDR2 SMNVEV (reference sequence).

This sequence joins TRBV5-1 and TRBJ2-1, with unresolved D. The CDR3 extends over 14 amino acids. Germline CDR1 and CDR2: SGHRS and YFSETQ. V lost 2 bases, J lost 3 bases, and 9 bases lay in between. The CDR3: CASSFENVYNEQFF. The DNA of the CDR3 is TGCGCCAGCAGCTTCGAGAATGTCTACAATGAGCAGTTCTTC.

This clone was seen once. A read error is likely here: a far larger clone is one base away. Given the absence of the conserved phenylalanine or tryptophan at the CDR3 end, a read error is likely. The chain joins TRBV4-1 to TRBJ2-3; 11 bases fit TRBD2. The CDR3 consists of 16 residues. The trim removed 1 base at V and 3 bases at J, leaving 3 bases unmatched. In germline, CDR1 is MGHRA, CDR2 YSYEKL. Written as DNA, the CDR3 is TGCGCCAGCAGCCAAGCAAGACTAGCGGGAACAGATACGCAGTATTCT. Its protein product is CASSQARLAGTDTQYS.

The chain couples TRBV7-3 to TRBJ1-4; D call uncertain. CDR1 is SGHTA and CDR2 is FQGTGA in the germline V gene. This CDR3 is 16 amino acids long. V lost 4 bases and J 11 bases, leaving 23 bases between the germline ends. CDR3 nucleotide sequence: TGTGCCAGCAGCTCCCGCCGGGCCCACCGAGATCGTAAACTGTTTTTT. It translates to CASSSRRAHRDRKLFF. Looking up the rest from reference TRBV7-3 and TRBJ1-4 gives the full variable domain: GAGVSQTPSNKVTEKGKYVELRCDPISGHTALYWYRQSLGQGPEFLIYFQGTGAADDSGLPNDRFFAVRPEGSVSTLKIQRTERGDSAVYLCASSSRRAHRDRKLFFGSGTQLSVL.

V usage is TRBV2 and J usage is TRBJ2-1; 13 nucleotides align to TRBD2. J was trimmed by 7 bases and V by 5 bases; bases with no gene match: 5. Germline assignment: CDR1 SNHLY and CDR2 FYNNEI. This CDR3 has 15 amino acids. The CDR3, as DNA: TGTGCCAGCAGTCAGGGACTAGCGGGACGGAATGAGCAGTTCTTC. Its protein is CASSQGLAGRNEQFF.

To note about this clone: This likely reflects a read error, since a far larger clone is one base away. This chain uses TRBV30 with TRBJ1-2, with D perhaps TRBD1 (5 bases). V was shortened by 6 bases and J by 6 bases, with 23 bases between the two germline ends. The CDR3 is made up of 15 amino acids. From germline, CDR1 is GTSNPN and CDR2 SVGIG (reference sequence). CDR3 amino acids: CACLWGSGGVHGYTF. In nucleotides, the CDR3 is TGTGCCTGCCTCTGGGGTTCCGGGGGAGTCCATGGCTACACCTTC.

This clone was found a few times. The chain employs TRBV11-2 and TRBJ2-7; 8 nucleotides match TRBD1. V lost 5 bases and J lost 3; bases outside the gene matches: 6. Germline loops: CDR1 SGHAT, CDR2 FQNNGV. The CDR3 has 14 amino acids. Here the CDR3 reads CASSPGTGFYEQYF. CDR3 coding DNA: TGTGCCAGCAGCCCCGGGACAGGATTCTACGAGCAGTACTTC.

The genes are TRBV5-1 and TRBJ2-7, with TRBD1 matching over 8 bases. Per germline, CDR1 SGHRS and CDR2 YFSETQ. The CDR3 covers 15 residues. Trimming removed 2 bases from V and 2 bases from J; junction bases left unmatched: 6. CDR3 coding DNA: TGCGCCAGCAGCTTTGGGGAGACAGGGGCCTACGAGCAGTACTTC. Its protein is CASSFGETGAYEQYF.

This chain links TRBV18 with TRBJ2-7, with D possibly being TRBD2 (6 bases). Germline V gene data show CDR1 as KGHSH and CDR2 as LQKENI. CDR3 length: 18 residues. Trimming took off 2 bases at V and 5 bases at J, with 25 bases between the two ends. The CDR3 reads CASSPGPPRTGDPHEQYF. The CDR3, as DNA: TGTGCCAGCTCACCAGGCCCCCCTAGGACGGGAGACCCCCACGAGCAGTACTTC.

The chain couples TRBV19 to TRBJ1-1, with 10 bases aligning to TRBD1. After removal of 5 bases from V and 1 base from J, the junction contained 1 base not matched to a gene. The CDR3 extends over 14 amino acids. Germline CDR1 is LNHDA and CDR2 is SQIVND (reference sequence). The CDR3 DNA reads as TGTGCCAGTAGTCGGGACAGGGGGAACACTGAAGCTTTCTTT. Translating gives CASSRDRGNTEAFF.

V usage is TRBV19 and J usage is TRBJ1-2, with D possibly being TRBD1 (5 bases). Trimming took 1 base from V and 3 from J, leaving 12 bases between them. The germline V gene encodes CDR1 LNHDA and CDR2 SQIVND (reference sequence). This CDR3 contains 15 residues. CDR3 in DNA: TGTGCCAGTAGTATAGGAGGCAGGGCGGACTATGGCTACACCTTC. It encodes CASSIGGRADYGYTF.

The J gene is TRBJ2-7, the V gene TRBV6-5; TRBD2 is a possible D gene (6 bases). The V end lost 3 bases, the J end lost 5 bases, and 17 bases lay between the germline ends. Germline CDR1 is MNHEY and CDR2 is SVGAGI. This CDR3 region has 15 residues. CDR3: CASSYKGSGLDEQYF. CDR3 coding DNA: TGTGCCAGCAGTTATAAGGGGAGCGGGCTCGACGAGCAGTACTTC.

The chain uses TRBV15 and TRBJ2-2, with no clear D. CDR3 size: 15 residues. With 0 bases removed from V and 0 bases from J, the gap between germline ends came to 5 bases. Germline V gene sequence: CDR1 LNHNV, CDR2 YYDKDF (reference sequence). DNA for the CDR3: TGTGCCACCAGCAGAGACCTCGCGAACACCGGGGAGCTGTTTTTT. Residues: CATSRDLANTGELFF.

In its sample, this clone was seen a few times. The chain employs TRBV28 and TRBJ2-7; D is uncertain. Germline V gene sequence: CDR1 MDHEN, CDR2 SYDVKM. Deletions cut 6 bases from V and 0 bases from J, with 9 bases between. This CDR3 comprises 13 residues. CDR3 DNA: TGTGCCAGCAGAGGGTCCAACTCCTACGAGCAGTACTTC. Translation gives CASRGSNSYEQYF.

As to this clone: A far larger clone lies a single base away; this is likely a read error. In the same sample, other DNA sequences code for this CDR3. V gene TRBV7-3 combines with J gene TRBJ1-5; D is unclear. The germline V gene encodes CDR1 SGHTA and CDR2 FQGTGA. The CDR3 extends over 16 amino acids. CDR3: CASSLGLQASNQPQHF. DNA of the CDR3: TGTGCCAGCAGCTTGGGCCTCCAAGCTAGCAATCAGCCACAGCATTTT.

This clone was seen just once. The chain couples TRBV11-2 to TRBJ2-5, with 9 positions matching TRBD1. CDR3 length equals 15 residues. Trimming cost V 4 bases and J 2 bases; bases outside gene matches: 5. Germline V gene lookup returns CDR1 SGHAT and CDR2 FQNNGV. CDR3 DNA sequence: TGTGCCAGCAGCTCGCCCGGGACAGGGCAAGAGACCCAGTACTTC. Residues: CASSSPGTGQETQYF.

A remark on this clone: Other nucleotide sequences from this sample produce the same CDR3. The rearrangement joins TRBV27 to TRBJ1-1; possible D gene TRBD1, 5 bases. Germline lookup yields CDR1 MNHEY and CDR2 SMNVEV (reference sequence). With 2 bases removed from V and 2 bases from J, the gap between germline ends came to 6 bases. The CDR3 has 13 amino acids. The CDR3 protein is CASSLGQNTEAFF. In DNA, the CDR3 is TGTGCCAGCAGTTTAGGACAAAACACTGAAGCTTTCTTT.

This chain links TRBV7-9 with TRBJ2-5, with 7 bases identical to TRBD1. Germline trimming cut 3 bases from V and 1 base from J; bases unmatched to any gene: 5. The CDR3 length is 15 residues. Germline V CDR1 and CDR2: SEHNR, FQNEAQ (reference sequence). The chain's CDR3 is CASSFPQGVQETQYF. The DNA for the CDR3 is TGTGCCAGCAGCTTTCCCCAGGGGGTCCAAGAGACCCAGTACTTC.

A note on this clone: This is likely an artifact of a read error, given a far larger clone one base away. V usage is TRBV30 and J usage is TRBJ1-5; D gene ambiguous. Germline V CDR1 and CDR2: GTSNPN, SVGIG (reference sequence). V lost 2 bases and J lost 3, with 14 bases in between. The CDR3 spans 15 residues. The CDR3 region is CAWSTWQLDNQPQHF. CDR3 sequence (DNA): TGTGCCTGGAGTACGTGGCAGCTAGACAATCAGCCCCAGCATTTT.

This clone was picked up a small number of times. The rearrangement uses TRBV7-8 and TRBJ2-3; D is perhaps TRBD2 (5 bases). Germline-derived CDR1 and CDR2 are SGHVS and FQNEAQ. This CDR3 contains 18 residues. V was trimmed by 2 bases and J by 3 bases, leaving 21 bases between them. In nucleotides, the CDR3 is TGTGCCAGCAGCTTAAGCCACTATCGGGGTTCTCCGACAGATACGCAGTATTTT. As protein: CASSLSHYRGSPTDTQYF.

For this clone: A far larger clone is one base from this, pointing to a likely read error. The CDR3 is CASSKLADVVKTQYF. CDR3 DNA sequence: TGTGCCAGCAGCAAACTAGCGGACGTTGTAAAGACCCAGTACTTC. V usage is TRBV7-9 and J usage is TRBJ2-5; 8 bases are a match to TRBD2. Germline V CDR1 and CDR2: SEHNR, FQNEAQ (reference sequence). The CDR3 length is 15 residues. The J segment lost 6 bases and the V segment lost 5 bases, leaving 11 bases of the junction unmatched.

The J gene is TRBJ2-1, the V gene TRBV11-2, with 13 bases identical to TRBD2. The J segment lost 6 bases and the V segment lost 5 bases, leaving 13 bases of the junction unmatched. The CDR3 contains 18 residues. Germline CDR1 reads SGHAT; CDR2 reads FQNNGV. CDR3 in amino acids: CASSGPDGLAGVGNEQFF. CDR3 nucleotide sequence: TGTGCCAGCAGCGGGCCGGATGGACTAGCGGGAGTGGGCAATGAGCAGTTCTTC.

The chain combines TRBV4-2 with TRBJ2-6; the match to TRBD1 covers 7 bases. This CDR3 is built from 16 residues. The V segment lost 0 bases and the J segment 2 bases; nucleotides outside the gene matches: 1. Per the germline V gene, CDR1 is LGHNA and CDR2 is YNFKEQ. The CDR3, as DNA: TGTGCCAGCAGCCAAGATCAGGGGGCTGGGGCCAACGTCCTGACTTTC. Its protein is CASSQDQGAGANVLTF.